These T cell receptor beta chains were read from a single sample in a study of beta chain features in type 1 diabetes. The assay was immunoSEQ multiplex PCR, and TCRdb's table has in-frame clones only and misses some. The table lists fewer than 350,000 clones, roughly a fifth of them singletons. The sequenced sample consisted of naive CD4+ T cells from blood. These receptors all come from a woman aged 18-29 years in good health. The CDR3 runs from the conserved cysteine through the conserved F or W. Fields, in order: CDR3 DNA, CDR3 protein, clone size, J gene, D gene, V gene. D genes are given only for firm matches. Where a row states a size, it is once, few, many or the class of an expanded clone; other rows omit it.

cdr3_nt: TGTGCCTTCCAAGACAGGATTGGCTATGGCTACACCTTC
cdr3_aa: CAFQDRIGYGYTF
clone_size: few
j_call: TRBJ1-2
d_call: .
v_call: TRBV5-4

cdr3_nt: TGCGCCAGCAGCTCGTTCGCGACAGCGAACACCGGGGAGCTGTTTTTT
cdr3_aa: CASSSFATANTGELFF
clone_size: .
j_call: TRBJ2-2
d_call: .
v_call: TRBV5-1

cdr3_nt: TGCGCCAGCAGCCAACAAGTGAGGGACAATGAGCAGTTCTTC
cdr3_aa: CASSQQVRDNEQFF
clone_size: few
j_call: TRBJ2-1
d_call: .
v_call: TRBV4-3

cdr3_nt: TGTGCCAGCTCACGCTTGGACAGGGAGGATGGCTACACCTTC
cdr3_aa: CASSRLDREDGYTF
clone_size: .
j_call: TRBJ1-2
d_call: TRBD1
v_call: TRBV18

cdr3_nt: TGTGCCAGCAGCCCGGACAGGGGGCGTCTCGCTAGCACAGATACGCAGTATTTT
cdr3_aa: CASSPDRGRLASTDTQYF
clone_size: .
j_call: TRBJ2-3
d_call: TRBD1
v_call: TRBV5-5

cdr3_nt: TGTGCCAGCAGCTTACTTAGTAACACTGAAGCTTTCTTT
cdr3_aa: CASSLLSNTEAFF
clone_size: .
j_call: TRBJ1-1
d_call: .
v_call: TRBV11-3

cdr3_nt: TGTGCCAGTAGTATCCCGTGGAGGGGGCTTAGCAATCAGCCCCAGCATTTT
cdr3_aa: CASSIPWRGLSNQPQHF
clone_size: .
j_call: TRBJ1-5
d_call: TRBD1
v_call: TRBV19

cdr3_nt: TGCGCCAGCAGCTTGGCAGGGGACTCCTATAATTCACCCCTCCACTTT
cdr3_aa: CASSLAGDSYNSPLHF
clone_size: .
j_call: TRBJ1-6
d_call: .
v_call: TRBV5-1

cdr3_nt: TGTGCCAGTAGTCGGGACAGGGGGCGCGATGAGTTCTTC
cdr3_aa: CASSRDRGRDEFF
clone_size: .
j_call: TRBJ2-1
d_call: TRBD1
v_call: TRBV19

cdr3_nt: TGTGCCAGCAGTCTAATGGGCGACACCGGGGAGCTGTTTTTT
cdr3_aa: CASSLMGDTGELFF
clone_size: few
j_call: TRBJ2-2
d_call: .
v_call: TRBV7-9

cdr3_nt: TGTGCCAGCAGTGAACCCCCGACAGGGATGAGCAATCAGCCCCAGCATTTT
cdr3_aa: CASSEPPTGMSNQPQHF
clone_size: .
j_call: TRBJ1-5
d_call: TRBD1
v_call: TRBV6-1

cdr3_nt: TGTGCCAGCAGCTCCCTGGAACTAGCGGTTTACAATGAGCAGTTCTTC
cdr3_aa: CASSSLELAVYNEQFF
clone_size: .
j_call: TRBJ2-1
d_call: TRBD2
v_call: TRBV11-1

cdr3_nt: TGTGCCAGCAGCTTAGCTCCGGGACAGGGGGCCCACGAGCAGTACTTC
cdr3_aa: CASSLAPGQGAHEQYF
clone_size: .
j_call: TRBJ2-7
d_call: TRBD1
v_call: TRBV7-8

cdr3_nt: TGCGCCAGCAAGCGCCCCCTCCACTTT
cdr3_aa: CASKRPLHF
clone_size: .
j_call: TRBJ1-6
d_call: .
v_call: TRBV23-1

cdr3_nt: TGTGCCAGCAGCGTCAGGGAAGAAAACATTCAGTACTTC
cdr3_aa: CASSVREENIQYF
clone_size: .
j_call: TRBJ2-4
d_call: .
v_call: TRBV9

cdr3_nt: TGTGCCAGCAGCTTGGAGGGGCCCTATGGCTACACCTTC
cdr3_aa: CASSLEGPYGYTF
clone_size: .
j_call: TRBJ1-2
d_call: .
v_call: TRBV5-4

cdr3_nt: TGTGCCAGCAGCTTGCCTACGGGGGTGGTCCAAGGCTACACCTTC
cdr3_aa: CASSLPTGVVQGYTF
clone_size: few
j_call: TRBJ1-2
d_call: .
v_call: TRBV5-6

cdr3_nt: TGTGCCAGCACAAGACCAGGGGAAGAGACCCAGTACTTC
cdr3_aa: CASTRPGEETQYF
clone_size: few
j_call: TRBJ2-5
d_call: .
v_call: TRBV7-9

cdr3_nt: TGTGCCTGGAGCCCCAACGTTTGGGACAGCTTCTATGGCTACACCTTC
cdr3_aa: CAWSPNVWDSFYGYTF
clone_size: few
j_call: TRBJ1-2
d_call: TRBD1
v_call: TRBV30

cdr3_nt: TGTGCCAGCAGTTATGGACAGGCCTCTAACTATGGCTACACCTTC
cdr3_aa: CASSYGQASNYGYTF
clone_size: few
j_call: TRBJ1-2
d_call: TRBD1
v_call: TRBV6-6

cdr3_nt: TGTGCCTCGGGACAGGGGGAGAGGCAGTACTTC
cdr3_aa: CASGQGERQYF
clone_size: few
j_call: TRBJ2-7
d_call: TRBD1
v_call: TRBV30

cdr3_nt: TGCGCCAGCAGCCAAGAGGCTCAAGCGGGAGGCCCAGATACGCAGTATTTT
cdr3_aa: CASSQEAQAGGPDTQYF
clone_size: .
j_call: TRBJ2-3
d_call: TRBD2
v_call: TRBV4-1

cdr3_nt: TGTGCCAGCAGCTCCCCCGGGACAGGGGTTGGCGAGCAGTACTTC
cdr3_aa: CASSSPGTGVGEQYF
clone_size: .
j_call: TRBJ2-7
d_call: TRBD1
v_call: TRBV5-4

cdr3_nt: TGTGCCAGCAGTTACTCCAACAGGCTTAACTATGGCTACACCTTC
cdr3_aa: CASSYSNRLNYGYTF
clone_size: .
j_call: TRBJ1-2
d_call: .
v_call: TRBV6-5

cdr3_nt: TGTGCCAGCAGTACCCCACTAGGGAGGATGCCCTACGAGCAGTACTTC
cdr3_aa: CASSTPLGRMPYEQYF
clone_size: once
j_call: TRBJ2-7
d_call: .
v_call: TRBV27

cdr3_nt: TGTGCCAGCAGTGACAGGTACCAAGAGACCCAGTACTTC
cdr3_aa: CASSDRYQETQYF
clone_size: .
j_call: TRBJ2-5
d_call: .
v_call: TRBV11-2

cdr3_nt: TGTGCCAGTAGTCCCGGGACAGGGGGTTCACCCCTCCACTTT
cdr3_aa: CASSPGTGGSPLHF
clone_size: few
j_call: TRBJ1-6
d_call: TRBD1
v_call: TRBV19

cdr3_nt: TGTGCCAGCAGCCAAGAGGCGGGGGGGGCAGATACGCAGTATTTT
cdr3_aa: CASSQEAGGADTQYF
clone_size: .
j_call: TRBJ2-3
d_call: TRBD2
v_call: TRBV4-2

cdr3_nt: TGCGCCAGCAGCCTATTGGCGGAGAACAGGGGGCAATACGAGCAGTACTTC
cdr3_aa: CASSLLAENRGQYEQYF
clone_size: .
j_call: TRBJ2-7
d_call: TRBD1
v_call: TRBV4-1

cdr3_nt: TGTGCCAGCTCCCCAGCCGCCGGGACAGGGCTCCAAGAGACCCAGTACTTC
cdr3_aa: CASSPAAGTGLQETQYF
clone_size: few
j_call: TRBJ2-5
d_call: TRBD1
v_call: TRBV18

cdr3_nt: TGTGCCTGGAGTGTATCTAGCGGATACACAGATACGCAGTATTTT
cdr3_aa: CAWSVSSGYTDTQYF
clone_size: few
j_call: TRBJ2-3
d_call: TRBD2
v_call: TRBV30

cdr3_nt: TGTGCCAGCAGCTTACGGGGGACGGCTAATTCACCCCTCCACTTT
cdr3_aa: CASSLRGTANSPLHF
clone_size: few
j_call: TRBJ1-6
d_call: .
v_call: TRBV13

cdr3_nt: TGTGCCCAACCAACAGGGGAAACTGAAGCTTTCTTT
cdr3_aa: CAQPTGETEAFF
clone_size: few
j_call: TRBJ1-1
d_call: TRBD1
v_call: TRBV30

cdr3_nt: TGTGCCATCAGTGAACCGGGACAGGGGTACTATGGCTACACCTTC
cdr3_aa: CAISEPGQGYYGYTF
clone_size: .
j_call: TRBJ1-2
d_call: TRBD1
v_call: TRBV10-3

cdr3_nt: TGTGCCAGCTCACCAAGCGCCGGTAACTATGGCTACACCTTC
cdr3_aa: CASSPSAGNYGYTF
clone_size: .
j_call: TRBJ1-2
d_call: .
v_call: TRBV18

cdr3_nt: TGTGCCAGCAACAAAGGGAGTACGCAGTATTTT
cdr3_aa: CASNKGSTQYF
clone_size: few
j_call: TRBJ2-3
d_call: .
v_call: TRBV7-3

cdr3_nt: TGTGCCAGCAGCCACCCGGGACAGGGGCCCTACACCTTC
cdr3_aa: CASSHPGQGPYTF
clone_size: .
j_call: TRBJ1-2
d_call: TRBD1
v_call: TRBV5-4

cdr3_nt: TGTGCCAGCAGCGCCGGGACTTTTAGCACAGATACGCAGTATTTT
cdr3_aa: CASSAGTFSTDTQYF
clone_size: .
j_call: TRBJ2-3
d_call: .
v_call: TRBV7-2

cdr3_nt: TGTGCCAGCAGCTCGGGACTAGCCTCCTACAATGAGCAGTTCTTC
cdr3_aa: CASSSGLASYNEQFF
clone_size: few
j_call: TRBJ2-1
d_call: TRBD2
v_call: TRBV7-9

cdr3_nt: TGTGCCAGCAGTTATGGGGCCTCCTACGAGCAGTACTTC
cdr3_aa: CASSYGASYEQYF
clone_size: few
j_call: TRBJ2-7
d_call: .
v_call: TRBV6-6

cdr3_nt: TGCGCCAGCAGCCAAGACCTCAGAAGCGCCCGAAATCAGCCCCAGCATTTT
cdr3_aa: CASSQDLRSARNQPQHF
clone_size: .
j_call: TRBJ1-5
d_call: .
v_call: TRBV4-3

cdr3_nt: TGTGCCAGCAGCTTGGAGGTTAGCGGGAGGTTCTCCGGGGAGCTGTTTTTT
cdr3_aa: CASSLEVSGRFSGELFF
clone_size: .
j_call: TRBJ2-2
d_call: TRBD2
v_call: TRBV5-4

cdr3_nt: TGTGCCAGCTCACCGGACAGGGCCCCGCGGGAAGCTTTCTTT
cdr3_aa: CASSPDRAPREAFF
clone_size: few
j_call: TRBJ1-1
d_call: TRBD1
v_call: TRBV18

cdr3_nt: TGTGCCAGCAGGCGGACAGGGGGCCAGCCCCAGCATTTT
cdr3_aa: CASRRTGGQPQHF
clone_size: few
j_call: TRBJ1-5
d_call: TRBD1
v_call: TRBV6-1

cdr3_nt: TGTGCCTGGAGTGTACAGGGACTAGCCTACGAGCAGTACTTC
cdr3_aa: CAWSVQGLAYEQYF
clone_size: .
j_call: TRBJ2-7
d_call: TRBD2
v_call: TRBV30

cdr3_nt: TGTGCCAGCAGAGCTGGGGGACAGAACTATGGCTACACCTTC
cdr3_aa: CASRAGGQNYGYTF
clone_size: .
j_call: TRBJ1-2
d_call: TRBD1
v_call: TRBV6-1

cdr3_nt: TGCGCCAGCAGCTTGGAAAGGGGACTAGCGGGAGGACCCCAAGAGACCCAGTACTTC
cdr3_aa: CASSLERGLAGGPQETQYF
clone_size: few
j_call: TRBJ2-5
d_call: TRBD2
v_call: TRBV5-1

cdr3_nt: TGTGCCAGCAGCGTAGGAGGCATAGCCTACGAGCAGTACTTC
cdr3_aa: CASSVGGIAYEQYF
clone_size: once
j_call: TRBJ2-7
d_call: .
v_call: TRBV9

cdr3_nt: TGCGCCAGCAGCCAGGTTTATAGCGGGAGGCCCAACTCTGGGGCCAACGTCCTGACTTTC
cdr3_aa: CASSQVYSGRPNSGANVLTF
clone_size: few
j_call: TRBJ2-6
d_call: TRBD2
v_call: TRBV4-1

cdr3_nt: TGCGCCAGCAGCTTGGCGGCGGGGTCTGACTACGAGCAGTACTTC
cdr3_aa: CASSLAAGSDYEQYF
clone_size: .
j_call: TRBJ2-7
d_call: .
v_call: TRBV5-1

cdr3_nt: TGTGCCAGCAGTGTTGCTACCCCGAGGGAACTGTTTTTT
cdr3_aa: CASSVATPRELFF
clone_size: few
j_call: TRBJ1-4
d_call: .
v_call: TRBV6-1